Listed below are T cell receptor beta chains from one sample, sequenced in a study of cytomegalovirus exposure and HLA in healthy donors. Using immunoSEQ multiplex PCR, the repertoire was profiled, and TCRdb retains in-frame clones only, with some absent. The sample contains 200,000 to 250,000 clones, 70% to 80% of which appear only once. What was sequenced was PBMCs. The receptors derive from a man aged 35 to 55 in good health and CMV-seronegative. Both conserved end residues are part of each CDR3. The D gene is left open where the match is weak. Clone sizes are given selectively: once, few, many, or a class where the clone is expanded.

TRBV5-4,-,once,TRBJ2-7,CASTRGNEQYF,TGTGCCAGCACTAGGGGAAACGAGCAGTACTTC
TRBV14,-,once,TRBJ2-3,CASSQVGEADTQYF,TGTGCCAGCAGCCAAGTGGGGGAGGCAGATACGCAGTATTTT
TRBV2,-,-,TRBJ1-2,CASSEEGGGSYGYTF,TGTGCCAGCAGTGAAGAGGGTGGGGGGAGCTATGGCTACACCTTC
TRBV5-4,TRBD1,-,TRBJ2-1,CASSSQTGVGEQFF,TGTGCCAGCAGCTCGCAAACAGGGGTGGGGGAGCAGTTCTTC
TRBV19,-,-,TRBJ1-1,CASSRQGWTEAFF,TGTGCCAGTAGTAGGCAGGGCTGGACTGAAGCTTTCTTT
TRBV7-3,-,-,TRBJ2-3,CASSLPERASSDTQYF,TGTGCCAGCAGCTTACCCGAGAGGGCCTCGTCGGATACGCAGTATTTT
TRBV4-1,-,once,TRBJ2-5,CASSQGGRVGETQYF,TGCGCCAGCAGCCAAGGGGGGCGGGTGGGAGAGACCCAGTACTTC
TRBV11-2,-,-,TRBJ1-4,CASSLRAGGATNEKLFF,TGTGCCAGCAGCTTAAGGGCGGGGGGTGCAACTAATGAAAAACTGTTTTTT
TRBV27,-,-,TRBJ2-7,CASSPTGSPSCEQYF,TGTGCCAGCAGTCCTACAGGCTCGCCATCCTGCGAGCAGTACTTC
TRBV15,-,once,TRBJ2-7,CATSRDGSAGSSSYEQYF,TGTGCCACCAGCAGAGATGGGTCGGCGGGCTCCAGTTCCTACGAGCAGTACTTC